The 20 T cell receptor beta chains below were found in one sample sequenced in a study of post-analysis software for immune sequencing data. Study-level results: A handful of TRBV segments were significantly more frequent in patients than in controls. TRBV5-6, TRBV5-1 and TRBV20-1 were among these segments.

Prepared libraries of TCR beta cDNA carried unique molecular identifiers. TCRdb reprocessed the PCR reads with MiXCR, giving one entry per CDR3 protein. The data show some 260,000 distinct CDR3 sequences, just over 35% seen once. Antigens for these TCRs are unknown. Sample: blood. Receptors were obtained from a girl between 5 and 17 years old with multiple sclerosis.

The chain carries TRBV3-1 and TRBJ1-2; D uncertain. The CDR3 extends over 14 amino acids. The germline V and J ends were trimmed by 3 bases and 0 bases, with 8 bases remaining between them. Germline V gene sequence: CDR1 LGHDT, CDR2 YNNKEL (reference sequence). CDR3 residues: CASSHDSSNYGYTF. The DNA for the CDR3 is TGTGCCAGCAGCCATGATAGCTCTAACTATGGCTACACCTTC.

This clonotype was found many times. This sequence joins TRBV10-3 and TRBJ1-1; no firm D call. Trimming removed 10 bases from V and 5 bases from J, with 20 bases in between. Germline CDR1 and CDR2: ENHRY and SYGVKD. The CDR3 is 14 amino acids. The CDR3 DNA reads TGTGCCACCCAGGAGGCCCCGGTGGGGACTGAAGCTTTCTTT. Amino acid sequence: CATQEAPVGTEAFF.

This clonotype was seen many times. The V call is TRBV7-9, the J call TRBJ2-1; no reliable D call. The V gene's germline CDR1 is SEHNR and CDR2 FQNEAQ (reference sequence). This CDR3 spans 16 amino acids. The V end lost 2 bases, the J end lost 0 bases, and 11 bases lay between the germline ends. The CDR3 nucleotides read TGTGCCAGCAGCTTACGGCCGGGCCCCTCCTACAATGAGCAGTTCTTC. This translates into CASSLRPGPSYNEQFF. Complete variable domain (other parts from reference TRBV7-9 and TRBJ2-1): DTGVSQNPRHKITKRGQNVTFRCDPISEHNRLYWYRQTLGQGPEFLTYFQNEAQLEKSRLLSDRFSAERPKGSFSTLEIQRTEQGDSAMYLCASSLRPGPSYNEQFFGPGTRLTVL.

This clonotype was counted at least ten times. The V and J genes are TRBV14 and TRBJ2-1, with 9 bases fitting TRBD2. Germline assignment: CDR1 SGHDN and CDR2 FVKESK. The CDR3 loop spans 15 amino acids. The junction had 9 bases not matched to a gene; V was cut back by 5 bases and J by 7 bases. Here the CDR3 DNA reads TGTGCCAGCAGCGTCGGGACTAGCATGATTAATGAGCAGTTCTTC. Translated, it gives CASSVGTSMINEQFF.

The table lists this clonotype with many counts. V usage is TRBV10-3 and J usage is TRBJ2-6, with 12 bases that match TRBD1. Losses at the gene ends were 6 bases for V and 4 bases for J; bases not matched to a gene: 10. The CDR3 loop spans 18 amino acids. The germline V gene has CDR1 ENHRY and CDR2 SYGVKD. CDR3 nucleotides: TGTGCCATCAGGGGTCCGGGACAGGGGGCGAAAGGGGCCAACGTCCTGACTTTC. Protein sequence: CAIRGPGQGAKGANVLTF.

CDR3 loop: CAISGGGSYNEQFF. The CDR3 DNA follows: TGTGCCATCAGTGGAGGGGGGTCCTACAATGAGCAGTTCTTC. The chain recombines TRBV10-3 with TRBJ2-1; D possibly uses TRBD1 or TRBD2 (6 bases each). CDR1 and CDR2 from the germline V gene are ENHRY and SYGVKD. Trimming took off 4 bases at V and 1 base at J, with 8 bases between the two ends. The CDR3 consists of 14 residues.

V gene TRBV29-1 combines with J gene TRBJ1-2, with a possible D match to TRBD1 (5 bases). Germline CDR1 and CDR2: SQVTM and ANQGSEA. CDR3 length equals 12 residues. V was clipped by 6 bases and J by 1 base, with 9 bases between them. The CDR3 nucleotides read TGCAGCGTGCGGGACGGTAACTATGGCTACACCTTC. Encoded protein: CSVRDGNYGYTF. The whole variable domain, remainder taken from reference TRBV29-1 and TRBJ1-2, is SAVISQKPSRDICQRGTSLTIQCQVDSQVTMMFWYRQQPGQSLTLIATANQGSEATYESGFVIDKFPISRPNLTFSTLTVSNMSPEDSSIYLCSVRDGNYGYTFGSGTRLTVV.

In the case of this clonotype: This could be a read error, since a much larger clone is one nucleotide away. J is TRBJ1-6 and V is TRBV5-1; weak D call: TRBD1 (5 bases). The CDR3 consists of 16 residues. CDR1 and CDR2 from the germline V gene are SGHRS and YFSETQ. CDR3 protein: CASNLGGQGTNSPLHF. DNA of the CDR3: TGCGCCAGCAACTTGGGCGGCCAGGGTACGAATTCACCCCTCCACTTT.

This clonotype turned up a few times. A much bigger clone sits one base away, suggesting this may be a read error. The rearrangement joins TRBV7-2 to TRBJ1-5; D unresolved. Germline assignment: CDR1 SGHTA and CDR2 FQGNSA. This CDR3 has 14 residues. Trimming took 2 bases from V and 0 from J, leaving 5 bases between them. The CDR3 DNA reads TGTGCCAGCAGCTTATTCGGTAGCAATCAGCCCCAGCATTTT. Translation: CASSLFGSNQPQHF.

This sequence joins TRBV7-2 and TRBJ2-7; perhaps TRBD1 as D (5 bases). CDR1 is SGHTA, CDR2 FQGNSA, per germline. V shed 5 bases and J shed 4 bases, with 12 bases lying between them. The CDR3 totals 13 residues. Here the CDR3 DNA reads TGTGCCAGCAGCGCTACGCCAGGGTACGAGCAGTACTTC. It specifies CASSATPGYEQYF.

This clonotype was detected many times. The V and J genes are TRBV18 and TRBJ2-5; D ambiguous. The CDR3 is made up of 13 amino acids. Per germline, CDR1 KGHSH and CDR2 LQKENI. Trimming pared 0 bases from V and 5 bases from J, leaving 7 bases between. Here the CDR3 reads CASSPPLTETQYF. The CDR3 DNA sequence: TGTGCCAGCTCACCACCGCTTACCGAGACCCAGTACTTC.

This rearrangement joins TRBV20-1 to TRBJ1-4, with 7 bases fitting TRBD1. The J segment lost 7 bases and the V segment lost 0 bases, leaving 5 bases of the junction unmatched. Germline assignment: CDR1 DFQATT and CDR2 SNEGSKA (reference sequence). The CDR3 spans 14 residues. The CDR3 spells CSARDYRGGEKLFF. CDR3 in DNA: TGCAGTGCTAGAGATTACAGGGGCGGTGAAAAACTGTTTTTT.

The table lists this clonotype with many counts. The V and J genes are TRBV3-1 and TRBJ2-1; TRBD2 agrees at 9 bases. CDR3 length equals 15 residues. Germline CDR1 and CDR2: LGHDT and YNNKEL (reference sequence). V was pared by 8 bases and J by 8 bases, with 13 bases of the junction left unmatched. CDR3 sequence reads: CASGVGAGGRDEQFF. The CDR3 DNA reads as TGTGCCAGCGGGGTAGGAGCGGGAGGTCGCGATGAGCAGTTCTTC.

The chain couples TRBV7-9 to TRBJ2-2; TRBD2 matches 9 bases. Trimming at V came to 5 bases and at J to 6 bases, leaving 7 bases not matched to a gene. Germline V gene sequence: CDR1 SEHNR, CDR2 FQNEAQ (reference sequence). The CDR3 covers 15 residues. The CDR3 DNA reads TGTGCCAGCAGCCTGTTAGCGGGAGTTTCCGGGGAGCTGTTTTTT. Its translation: CASSLLAGVSGELFF.

This chain joins TRBV4-3 and TRBJ2-1; D possibly corresponds to TRBD1 (6 bases). This CDR3 comprises 14 residues. Germline V CDR1 and CDR2: LGHNA, YSLEER. V lost 0 bases, J lost 10 bases, and 13 bases lay in between. As DNA, the CDR3 is TGCGCCAGCAGCCAAGAGACAGGCCGGACAGAGCAGTTCTTC. Translating gives CASSQETGRTEQFF.

In its sample, this clonotype was seen many times. CDR3 residues: CASSLPSGVTDTQYF. CDR3 nucleotides: TGCGCCAGCAGCTTGCCTAGCGGGGTCACAGATACGCAGTATTTT. The gene calls are TRBV5-1 and TRBJ2-3; 9 nucleotides match TRBD2. This CDR3 is 15 amino acids long. Germline CDR1 is SGHRS and CDR2 is YFSETQ. V was clipped by 1 base and J by 2 bases; unmatched bases: 2.

This clonotype appeared a few times. The V gene is TRBV28, the J gene TRBJ2-2; unclear D gene. V gave up 1 base and J gave up 6 bases, with 9 bases separating them. The germline V gene encodes CDR1 MDHEN and CDR2 SYDVKM. This CDR3 region has 14 residues. This CDR3 is CASSLSPDAGELFF. The CDR3, as DNA: TGTGCCAGCAGTTTATCCCCGGACGCCGGGGAGCTGTTTTTT.

This clonotype was counted ten times or more. The V gene is TRBV7-2, the J gene TRBJ1-1, with 10 bases lining up with TRBD1. The CDR3 runs 16 residues. The V gene's germline CDR1 is SGHTA and CDR2 FQGNSA. V was pared by 5 bases and J by 4 bases, with 10 bases of the junction left unmatched. CDR3 sequence (DNA): TGTGCCAGCAGCCAAAGACAGGGGGCGCGTGGCACTGAAGCTTTCTTT. Translating it yields CASSQRQGARGTEAFF.

This clonotype was recorded many times. The chain uses TRBV7-9 and TRBJ2-1, with D unresolved. Germline CDR1 SEHNR, CDR2 FQNEAQ (reference sequence). The CDR3 extends over 13 amino acids. Trimming pared 3 bases from V and 4 bases from J, leaving 7 bases between. CDR3 DNA sequence: TGTGCCAGCAGCTTTATTCAGTACAATGAGCAGTTCTTC. The encoded protein is CASSFIQYNEQFF.

This clonotype was seen repeatedly, ten times or more. This chain links TRBV4-2 with TRBJ2-1; 10 positions match TRBD1. This CDR3 has 15 residues. Losses at the gene ends were 2 bases for V and 8 bases for J; bases not matched to a gene: 6. CDR1 LGHNA and CDR2 YNFKEQ come from the germline V gene. The CDR3 reads CASSQTGTGAYEQFF. The DNA of the CDR3 is TGTGCCAGCAGCCAAACCGGGACAGGGGCCTATGAGCAGTTCTTC.